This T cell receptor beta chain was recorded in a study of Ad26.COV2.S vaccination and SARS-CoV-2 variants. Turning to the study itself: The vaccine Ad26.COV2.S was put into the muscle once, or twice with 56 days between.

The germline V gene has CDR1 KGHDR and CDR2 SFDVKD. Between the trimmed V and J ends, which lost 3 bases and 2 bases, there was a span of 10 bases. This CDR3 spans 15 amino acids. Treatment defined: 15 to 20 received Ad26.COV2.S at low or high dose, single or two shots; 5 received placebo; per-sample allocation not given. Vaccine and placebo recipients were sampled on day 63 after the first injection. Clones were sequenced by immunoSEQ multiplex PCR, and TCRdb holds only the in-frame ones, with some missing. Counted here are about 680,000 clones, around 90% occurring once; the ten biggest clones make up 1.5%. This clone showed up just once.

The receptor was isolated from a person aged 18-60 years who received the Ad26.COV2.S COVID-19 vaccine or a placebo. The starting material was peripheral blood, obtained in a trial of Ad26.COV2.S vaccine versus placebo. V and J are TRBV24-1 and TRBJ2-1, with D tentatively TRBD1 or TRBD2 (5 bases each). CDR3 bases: TGTGCCACCAGTGATAATAGGGGACCCTACAATGAGCAGTTCTTC. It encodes CATSDNRGPYNEQFF.